What follows are 25 T cell receptor beta chains derived from one specimen sequenced in a study of CD8+ T cells in alopecia areata. Following extraction, RNA underwent reverse transcription to cDNA, which served as the sequencing template. Libraries were prepared by immunoSEQ multiplex PCR; TCRdb keeps only in-frame clonotypes and omits some of them. The profile shows more than 90,000 clones, around 50% of them singletons. The treatment here: oral pan-JAK inhibitor, 5-10 mg twice daily. The source material was CD8+ T cells sorted from blood, sampled at week 24, from a patient treated with tofacitinib. The source of these receptors is a human donor with alopecia areata.

The chain links TRBV23-1 to TRBJ2-4, with D perhaps matching TRBD2 (6 bases). TRBV23-1 is designated an ORF whose function remains uncertain. V was shortened by 5 bases and J by 0 bases, with 11 bases between the two germline ends. The CDR3 has 15 residues. The CDR3 DNA sequence: TGCGCCAGCAGTGCGGGACTGGGAGCCAAAAACATTCAGTACTTC. As protein: CASSAGLGAKNIQYF.

The rearrangement uses TRBV5-1 and TRBJ2-5; 8 nucleotides align to TRBD1. The CDR3 contains 15 residues. Germline assignment: CDR1 SGHRS and CDR2 YFSETQ. The trim removed 3 bases at V and 5 bases at J, leaving 9 bases unmatched. CDR3 sequence: CASSSRTGRRETQYF. Here the CDR3 DNA reads TGCGCCAGCAGCTCGAGGACAGGGCGAAGGGAGACCCAGTACTTC.

This clone was observed once. The V and J genes are TRBV7-9 and TRBJ2-7; weak D call: TRBD1 (5 bases). The germline V and J ends were trimmed by 4 bases and 3 bases, with 7 bases remaining between them. Germline values: CDR1 SEHNR, CDR2 FQNEAQ (reference sequence). This CDR3 has 12 residues. This CDR3 is CASSYDSYEQYF. CDR3 bases: TGTGCCAGCAGCTACGACAGCTACGAGCAGTACTTC. Using reference TRBV7-9 and TRBJ2-7 for the parts outside the CDR3, the full variable domain is DTGVSQNPRHKITKRGQNVTFRCDPISEHNRLYWYRQTLGQGPEFLTYFQNEAQLEKSRLLSDRFSAERPKGSFSTLEIQRTEQGDSAMYLCASSYDSYEQYFGPGTRLTVT.

This chain joins TRBV5-1 and TRBJ2-7; D gene ambiguous. V was pared by 1 base and J by 5 bases, with 7 bases between. This CDR3 comprises 12 residues. The germline V gene encodes CDR1 SGHRS and CDR2 YFSETQ. CDR3 region: CASSLTNHEQYF. The CDR3 DNA sequence: TGCGCCAGCAGCTTGACCAACCACGAGCAGTACTTC. The variable domain in full, completed from reference TRBV5-1 and TRBJ2-7, reads KAGVTQTPRYLIKTRGQQVTLSCSPISGHRSVSWYQQTPGQGLQFLFEYFSETQRNKGNFPGRFSGRQFSNSRSEMNVSTLELGDSALYLCASSLTNHEQYFGPGTRLTVT.

This chain uses TRBV5-1 with TRBJ1-1, with 7 bases lining up with TRBD1. The CDR3 runs to 15 residues. J gave up 1 base and V 1 base, and 4 bases lay outside the gene matches. The V gene's germline CDR1 is SGHRS and CDR2 YFSETQ. CDR3 residues: CASSLQGEWNTEAFF. CDR3 bases: TGCGCCAGCAGCTTGCAGGGGGAGTGGAACACTGAAGCTTTCTTT.

The CDR3 coding sequence is TGTGCCAGCAGCTTGCGACAGCTTGGAAACACCATATATTTT. Its protein product is CASSLRQLGNTIYF. The chain carries TRBV5-6 and TRBJ1-3; D perhaps matches TRBD1 (5 bases). CDR1 and CDR2 (germline): SGHDT, YYEEEE. Trimming took 1 base from V and 3 from J, leaving 8 bases between them. This CDR3 comprises 14 residues. Using reference TRBV5-6 and TRBJ1-3 for the parts outside the CDR3, the full variable domain is DAGVTQSPTHLIKTRGQQVTLRCSPKSGHDTVSWYQQALGQGPQFIFQYYEEEERQRGNFPDRFSGHQFPNYSSELNVNALLLGDSALYLCASSLRQLGNTIYFGEGSWLTVV.

The CDR3 bases are TGTGCCAGCAGCCTCGTTTCGAGGGGGCGAAAACTGTTTTTT. It encodes CASSLVSRGRKLFF. The chain joins TRBV11-2 to TRBJ1-4; 7 bases line up with TRBD1. The CDR3 is 14 residues long. V dropped 5 bases and J dropped 10; count of bases not matched to a gene: 10. Germline-derived CDR1 and CDR2 are SGHAT and FQNNGV.

This chain links TRBV15 with TRBJ1-5; D is unclear. Trimming took off 2 bases at V and 2 bases at J, with 19 bases between the two ends. Germline assignment: CDR1 LNHNV and CDR2 YYDKDF (reference sequence). The CDR3 is 18 amino acids. CDR3 sequence: CATSRRVLGFFGNQPQHF. The CDR3 region has the DNA TGTGCCACCAGCAGAAGGGTCCTGGGGTTTTTCGGCAATCAGCCCCAGCATTTT.

The chain employs TRBV27 and TRBJ2-2; no firm D call. This CDR3 has 17 residues. V gave up 4 bases and J gave up 5 bases, with 20 bases separating them. Germline V lookup: CDR1 MNHEY, CDR2 SMNVEV (reference sequence). This CDR3 is CASSWVAGAIVTGELFF. The CDR3 DNA reads as TGTGCCAGCAGTTGGGTCGCCGGAGCGATCGTTACCGGGGAGCTGTTTTTT.

The chain is built from TRBV7-9 and TRBJ2-1; 7 nucleotides line up with TRBD1. Germline CDR1 and CDR2: SEHNR and FQNEAQ (reference sequence). The V and J ends lost 5 bases and 1 base, in that order; junction bases with no gene match: 5. The CDR3 contains 15 residues. The DNA for the CDR3 is TGTGCCAGCAGCCACCGGGACAGATCCTACAATGAGCAGTTCTTC. Translated, it gives CASSHRDRSYNEQFF.

The rearrangement links TRBV4-1 to TRBJ1-5; 10 nucleotides align to TRBD1. Germline-derived CDR1 and CDR2 are MGHRA and YSYEKL. This CDR3 has 16 residues. Trimming removed 6 bases from V and 5 bases from J; junction bases left unmatched: 10. CDR3 DNA: TGCGCCAGCAGAACTACCGGGACAGGGGAGGATCAGCCCCAGCATTTT. Its protein product is CASRTTGTGEDQPQHF.

In its sample, this clone was seen a few times. The chain couples TRBV2 to TRBJ1-1, with 7 bases that match TRBD1. The CDR3 spans 13 residues. CDR1 is SNHLY, CDR2 FYNNEI, per germline. Trimming cost V 7 bases and J 5 bases; bases outside gene matches: 7. CDR3 protein: CASIRDSATEAFF. Here the CDR3 DNA reads TGTGCCAGCATTCGGGACAGTGCGACTGAAGCTTTCTTT.

V and J are TRBV13 and TRBJ2-1; 8 bases align to TRBD2. The CDR3 is made up of 16 amino acids. Germline lookup yields CDR1 PRHDT and CDR2 FYEKMQ (reference sequence). V lost 3 bases to trimming and J lost 1 base; unmatched junction nucleotides: 5. The CDR3 coding sequence is TGTGCCAGCAGCTTGTCTAGCGGGCCTTCCTACAATGAGCAGTTCTTC. Residues: CASSLSSGPSYNEQFF.

The V and J genes are TRBV7-9 and TRBJ2-1; D is perhaps TRBD1 (5 bases). The CDR3 has 12 amino acids. Per germline, CDR1 SEHNR and CDR2 FQNEAQ (reference sequence). Trimming pared 4 bases from V and 8 bases from J, leaving 9 bases between. The DNA of the CDR3 is TGTGCCAGCAGCTCTAGGGGCGATGAGCAGTTCTTC. Encoded protein: CASSSRGDEQFF.

The chain uses TRBV7-9 and TRBJ2-1; TRBD1 is a possible D gene (6 bases). CDR3 length: 13 residues. Germline CDR1 and CDR2: SEHNR and FQNEAQ (reference sequence). With 1 base removed from V and 7 bases from J, the gap between germline ends came to 8 bases. The CDR3 here is CASSLGQGNEQFF. CDR3 DNA: TGTGCCAGCAGCTTAGGGCAGGGGAATGAGCAGTTCTTC.

The V gene is TRBV5-4, the J gene TRBJ2-2; D tentatively reads TRBD1 or TRBD2 (5 bases each). The CDR3 covers 12 residues. V shed 6 bases and J shed 8 bases, with 11 bases lying between them. Per the germline V gene, CDR1 is SGHNT and CDR2 is YYREEE (reference sequence). The CDR3 bases are TGTGCCAGCACCTACGGGGCAGGGGAGCTGTTTTTT. It yields the protein CASTYGAGELFF. Full variable domain (outside the CDR3, taken from reference TRBV5-4 and TRBJ2-2): ETGVTQSPTHLIKTRGQQVTLRCSSQSGHNTVSWYQQALGQGPQFIFQYYREEENGRGNFPPRFSGLQFPNYSSELNVNALELDDSALYLCASTYGAGELFFGEGSRLTVL.

The genes are TRBV29-1 and TRBJ2-3, with 11 positions matching TRBD2. The CDR3 loop spans 17 amino acids. V was pared by 4 bases and J by 2 bases, with 11 bases of the junction left unmatched. Per germline, CDR1 SQVTM and CDR2 ANQGSEA. In DNA form, the CDR3 reads TGCAGCGTTGTAGGGAATAGCGGGGGGGTCGACACAGATACGCAGTATTTT. It codes for CSVVGNSGGVDTDTQYF.

This chain uses TRBV2 with TRBJ2-1; no reliable D call. Germline V lookup: CDR1 SNHLY, CDR2 FYNNEI. CDR3 length: 11 residues. V gave up 9 bases and J gave up 0 bases, with 3 bases separating them. CDR3: CARSSYNEQFF. The CDR3 bases are TGTGCCAGGTCCTCCTACAATGAGCAGTTCTTC.

This chain connects TRBV29-1 to TRBJ1-1; the D is unclear. The germline V and J ends were trimmed by 1 base and 6 bases, with 9 bases remaining between them. Germline V gene sequence: CDR1 SQVTM, CDR2 ANQGSEA. This CDR3 has 12 residues. This CDR3 is CSVEGGFPEAFF. CDR3 nucleotide sequence: TGCAGCGTTGAAGGAGGGTTTCCTGAAGCTTTCTTT.

This chain links TRBV30 with TRBJ2-7, with a possible D match to TRBD1 (6 bases). Germline CDR1 reads GTSNPN; CDR2 reads SVGIG (reference sequence). The CDR3 is 11 amino acids. The CDR3 spells CGMDSYYEQYF. Here the CDR3 DNA reads TGTGGGATGGACAGCTACTACGAGCAGTACTTC. Looking up the rest from reference TRBV30 and TRBJ2-7 gives the full variable domain: SQTIHQWPATLVQPVGSPLSLECTVEGTSNPNLYWYRQAAGRGLQLLFYSVGIGQISSEVPQNLSASRPQDRQFILSSKKLLLSDSGFYLCGMDSYYEQYFGPGTRLTVT.

V usage is TRBV6-1 and J usage is TRBJ1-5; D is undetermined. The CDR3 contains 14 residues. The V end lost 4 bases, the J end lost 0 bases, and 7 bases lay between the germline ends. CDR1 and CDR2 (germline): MNHNS, SASEGT. The CDR3 reads CASSGLYSNQPQHF. CDR3 in DNA: TGTGCCAGCAGTGGCCTGTATAGCAATCAGCCCCAGCATTTT.

Only a few counts were recorded for this clone. The rearrangement joins TRBV6-1 to TRBJ2-7; possibly TRBD1 for D (7 bases). Trimming pared 0 bases from V and 4 bases from J, leaving 10 bases between. CDR1 is MNHNS and CDR2 is SASEGT in the germline V gene. There are 14 residues in the CDR3. CDR3 nucleotides: TGTGCCAGCAGTGAAGCGCCAGGGGGGTACGAGCAGTACTTC. It codes for CASSEAPGGYEQYF.

The J gene is TRBJ1-1, the V gene TRBV9, with D possibly matching TRBD1 (5 bases). The ends were cut back, 0 bases at V and 4 bases at J, with 7 bases in the middle. This CDR3 is built from 13 residues. In germline, CDR1 is SGDLS, CDR2 YYNGEE. The CDR3 here is CASSVAGATEAFF. CDR3 in DNA: TGTGCCAGCAGCGTAGCTGGGGCCACTGAAGCTTTCTTT.

The rearrangement links TRBV7-9 to TRBJ1-2, with TRBD1 identical over 8 bases. Germline CDR1 and CDR2: SEHNR and FQNEAQ (reference sequence). The CDR3 loop spans 14 amino acids. The V gene end was trimmed by 0 bases and the J gene end by 3 bases; junction bases not matched to a gene: 0. This CDR3 reads CASSLADRDYGYTF. CDR3 DNA: TGTGCCAGCAGCTTAGCGGACAGGGACTATGGCTACACCTTC.

The rearrangement joins TRBV5-5 to TRBJ2-7, with D possibly matching TRBD1 (6 bases). Trimming shortened V by 3 bases and J by 2 bases, and 12 bases separated the two germline ends. The CDR3 extends over 14 amino acids. CDR1 and CDR2 (germline): SGHKS, YYEKEE (reference sequence). CDR3 DNA: TGTGCCAGCAGCTGGACAGTGGGAGCCTACGAGCAGTACTTC. Its protein product is CASSWTVGAYEQYF.